A single sample is the source of the 17 T cell receptor beta chains below, sequenced in a study of CD8 T cells in ankylosing spondylitis. Study-level points and caveats: Roughly 8 highly homologous variants formed a TCR beta motif that appeared characteristic of ankylosing spondylitis blood.

These receptors' antigens are unknown. TCRdb used MiXCR to reprocess the 5' RACE reads, holding one entry per CDR3 protein. The sample yields more than 400,000 distinct CDR3 sequences, under 5.5% seen once. The sample comprised blood, either unsorted or a sorted T cell fraction (not recorded which). The receptors here all came from a male donor with ankylosing spondylitis.

This clonotype was observed at least ten times. The chain uses TRBV20-1 and TRBJ1-1, with 9 bases matching TRBD1. V lost 4 bases to trimming and J lost 4 bases; unmatched junction nucleotides: 7. This CDR3 spans 14 amino acids. CDR1 and CDR2 from the germline V gene are DFQATT and SNEGSKA (reference sequence). For the CDR3, the DNA is TGCAGTGCTACCTTACAGGGGGCGGGCACTGAAGCTTTCTTT. Residues: CSATLQGAGTEAFF.

This clonotype came up many times. CDR3 region: CASSLPGQGMNGYTF. The CDR3 region has the DNA TGTGCCAGCAGCTTGCCGGGACAGGGAATGAACGGCTACACCTTC. The chain uses TRBV5-4 and TRBJ1-2; 9 positions match TRBD1. Germline assignment: CDR1 SGHNT and CDR2 YYREEE (reference sequence). Losses at the gene ends were 1 base for V and 8 bases for J; bases not matched to a gene: 9. The CDR3 is made up of 15 amino acids.

There are many counts of this clonotype. This chain connects TRBV18 to TRBJ2-7; D remains unclear. V was pared by 3 bases and J by 5 bases, with 14 bases between. There are 14 residues in the CDR3. CDR1 is KGHSH and CDR2 is LQKENI in the germline V gene. Written as DNA, the CDR3 is TGTGCCAGCTCACCGACCAGCAACACGAACGAGCAGTACTTC. Encoded protein: CASSPTSNTNEQYF.

In its sample, this clonotype was seen a few times. The V and J genes are TRBV6-2 or TRBV6-3 and TRBJ2-3, with 7 bases fitting TRBD1. The CDR3 totals 15 residues. Looked up from germline, CDR1 is MNHEY and CDR2 is SVGEGT. V lost 6 bases, J lost 4 bases, and 10 bases stayed unmatched. The CDR3 coding sequence is TGTGCCAGCAGAACTCCCCGGGACAGTCCAGATACGCAGTATTTT. It codes for CASRTPRDSPDTQYF.

This clonotype was detected many times. This sequence joins TRBV28 and TRBJ2-3; 7 bases match TRBD2. The CDR3 has 12 residues. The V gene's germline CDR1 is MDHEN and CDR2 SYDVKM. V was clipped by 6 bases and J by 6 bases; unmatched bases: 3. The CDR3 coding sequence is TGTGCCAGCAGGGCCGGGAGGGATACGCAGTATTTT. Amino acid sequence: CASRAGRDTQYF.

This clonotype was detected ten times or more. The chain joins TRBV5-1 to TRBJ1-1; TRBD1 might be the D (5 bases). CDR1 is SGHRS, CDR2 YFSETQ, per germline. Trimming removed 4 bases from V and 5 bases from J, with 18 bases in between. CDR3 length equals 15 residues. In DNA, the CDR3 is TGCGCCAGCAGCCCCTGGGACGGCTTACGGACTGAAGCTTTCTTT. Translation: CASSPWDGLRTEAFF.

Many counts were recorded for this clonotype. The chain uses TRBV29-1 and TRBJ1-1; D remains ambiguous. The V gene's germline CDR1 is SQVTM and CDR2 ANQGSEA. Between the trimmed V and J ends, which lost 7 bases and 1 base, there was a span of 7 bases. The CDR3 consists of 11 residues. CDR3 DNA: TGCAGCGCCTGTACGAACACTGAAGCTTTCTTT. This translates into CSACTNTEAFF.

This clonotype was observed many times. V usage is TRBV5-1 and J usage is TRBJ1-1, with D perhaps matching TRBD1 (5 bases). V was cut by 4 bases and J by 10 bases, with 17 bases left in between. Germline assignment: CDR1 SGHRS and CDR2 YFSETQ. This CDR3 contains 13 residues. The CDR3 here is CASSQGTPSSAFF. The CDR3 DNA reads as TGCGCCAGCAGCCAAGGGACGCCCAGCTCAGCTTTCTTT.

This clonotype was seen many times. This chain uses TRBV29-1 with TRBJ1-2; D gene uncertain. The length of the CDR3 is 14 residues. Germline V gives CDR1 SQVTM, CDR2 ANQGSEA. V shed 3 bases and J shed 2 bases, with 13 bases lying between them. The CDR3, as DNA: TGCAGCGTTGAGTTCCGGGTTGAAAACTATGGCTACACCTTC. It yields the protein CSVEFRVENYGYTF. The variable domain in full, with the rest retrieved from reference TRBV29-1 and TRBJ1-2, is SAVISQKPSRDICQRGTSLTIQCQVDSQVTMMFWYRQQPGQSLTLIATANQGSEATYESGFVIDKFPISRPNLTFSTLTVSNMSPEDSSIYLCSVEFRVENYGYTFGSGTRLTVV.

This clonotype was counted at least ten times. The J gene is TRBJ2-1, the V gene TRBV5-4; 9 bases are shared with TRBD2. There are 16 residues in the CDR3. Losses at the gene ends were 4 bases for V and 2 bases for J; bases not matched to a gene: 7. CDR1 and CDR2 (germline): SGHNT, YYREEE (reference sequence). As DNA, the CDR3 is TGTGCCAGCAGCAGTGAGGGCGGGGGGGCCTACAATGAGCAGTTCTTC. It translates to CASSSEGGGAYNEQFF.

This clonotype showed up many times. The gene calls are TRBV5-1 and TRBJ2-3; D ambiguous. CDR1 is SGHRS and CDR2 is YFSETQ in the germline V gene. CDR3 size: 14 residues. V lost 0 bases and J lost 3, with 8 bases in between. DNA of the CDR3: TGCGCCAGCAGCTTGGTCGACGATACAGATACGCAGTATTTT. This encodes CASSLVDDTDTQYF.

This clonotype was seen repeatedly, ten times or more. The chain recombines TRBV5-6 with TRBJ1-1, with 11 bases fitting TRBD1. With 2 bases clipped from V and 5 bases from J, the junction kept 5 bases outside the gene matches. From germline, CDR1 is SGHDT and CDR2 YYEEEE. This CDR3 has 15 amino acids. The CDR3 region has the DNA TGTGCCAGCAGCTTTGGACAGGGGGCATGGACTGAAGCTTTCTTT. Its protein product is CASSFGQGAWTEAFF. Using reference TRBV5-6 and TRBJ1-1 for the parts outside the CDR3, the full variable domain is DAGVTQSPTHLIKTRGQQVTLRCSPKSGHDTVSWYQQALGQGPQFIFQYYEEEERQRGNFPDRFSGHQFPNYSSELNVNALLLGDSALYLCASSFGQGAWTEAFFGQGTRLTVV.

At least ten counts were recorded for this clonotype. J is TRBJ1-1 and V is TRBV24-1; perhaps TRBD1 as D (5 bases). V was trimmed by 2 bases and J by 5 bases, leaving 8 bases between them. The CDR3 extends over 13 amino acids. CDR1 and CDR2 from the germline V gene are KGHDR and SFDVKD. CDR3 sequence (DNA): TGTGCCACCAGTGATTATCAGGGAACTGAAGCTTTCTTT. Translating gives CATSDYQGTEAFF.

This clonotype was detected ten times or more. The V call is TRBV7-2, the J call TRBJ2-4; 11 bases line up with TRBD2. The CDR3 loop spans 15 amino acids. V dropped 4 bases and J dropped 10; count of bases not matched to a gene: 9. Germline V lookup: CDR1 SGHTA, CDR2 FQGNSA. This chain's CDR3 is CASSWRTSGSQIQYF. CDR3 bases: TGTGCCAGCAGCTGGAGGACTAGCGGGTCCCAAATTCAGTACTTC.

In regard to this clonotype: An end of the junction differs from the germline gene, which may be a read error. This rearrangement joins TRBV2 to TRBJ2-1, with D perhaps TRBD1 or TRBD2 (5 bases each). Germline CDR1 and CDR2: SNHLY and FYNNEI. The length of the CDR3 is 14 residues. In nucleotides, the CDR3 is TGTGCCAGCAATGAAGGGACGACCTACAATGAGCAGTTCTTC. Protein sequence: CASNEGTTYNEQFF.

This clonotype has only a few counts. The chain couples TRBV7-9 to TRBJ2-1; the match to TRBD2 covers 8 bases. Trimming at V came to 1 base and at J to 2 bases, leaving 7 bases not matched to a gene. This CDR3 comprises 17 residues. Germline CDR1 SEHNR, CDR2 FQNEAQ (reference sequence). The CDR3 reads CASSLGFGGDTYNEQFF. The CDR3, as DNA: TGTGCCAGCAGCTTAGGGTTCGGGGGGGATACCTACAATGAGCAGTTCTTC.

This clonotype was observed at least ten times. V is TRBV9 and J is TRBJ1-2, with D possibly TRBD1 on 6 matching bases. The V end was cut by 0 bases, the J end by 8 bases, with 14 bases between. There are 14 residues in the CDR3. CDR1 and CDR2 (germline): SGDLS, YYNGEE. CDR3 sequence reads: CASSVEGGSGGYTF. CDR3 sequence (DNA): TGTGCCAGCAGCGTAGAAGGGGGGTCGGGCGGCTACACCTTC. Filled out from reference TRBV9 and TRBJ1-2, the complete variable domain reads DSGVTQTPKHLITATGQRVTLRCSPRSGDLSVYWYQQSLDQGLQFLIQYYNGEERAKGNILERFSAQQFPDLHSELNLSSLELGDSALYFCASSVEGGSGGYTFGSGTRLTVV.